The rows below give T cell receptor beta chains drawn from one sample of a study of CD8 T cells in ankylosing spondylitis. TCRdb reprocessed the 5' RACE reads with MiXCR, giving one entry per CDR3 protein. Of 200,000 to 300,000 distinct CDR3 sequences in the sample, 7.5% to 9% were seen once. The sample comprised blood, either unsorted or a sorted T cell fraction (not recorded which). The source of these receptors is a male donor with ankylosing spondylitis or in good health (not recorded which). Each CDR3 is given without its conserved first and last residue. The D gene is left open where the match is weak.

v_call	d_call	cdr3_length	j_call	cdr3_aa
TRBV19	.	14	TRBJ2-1	ASSDVRGGSYNEQF
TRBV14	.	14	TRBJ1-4	ASSQGTRAANEKLF
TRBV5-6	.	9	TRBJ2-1	ASIFFNEQF
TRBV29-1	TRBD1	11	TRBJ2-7	SVEGQGAAEQY
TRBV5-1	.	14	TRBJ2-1	ASSLERGGHYNEQF
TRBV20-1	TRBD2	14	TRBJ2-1	SARDFLAGGYNEQF
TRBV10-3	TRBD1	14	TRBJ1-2	AIRRRTGDPNYGYT
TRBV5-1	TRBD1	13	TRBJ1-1	ASSVGQGLNTEAF
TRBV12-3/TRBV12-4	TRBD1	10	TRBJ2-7	ASRRTGFEQY
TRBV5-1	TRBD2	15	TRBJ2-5	ASSLEFLAGVGETQY
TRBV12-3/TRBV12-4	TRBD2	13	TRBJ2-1	ASSPGTSDWNEQF
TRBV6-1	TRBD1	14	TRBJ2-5	ASSRLSGTGSETQY
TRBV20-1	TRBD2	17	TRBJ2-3	SARVGVAGDEGHLDTQY
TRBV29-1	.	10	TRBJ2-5	SVEEGPETQY
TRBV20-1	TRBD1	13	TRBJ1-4	SAPKSGTGNEKLF
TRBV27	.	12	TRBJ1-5	ASSRTGSYQPQH
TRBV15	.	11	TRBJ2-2	ATSRDQTGELF
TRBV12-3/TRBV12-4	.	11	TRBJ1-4	ASSPGSREKLF
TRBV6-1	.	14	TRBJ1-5	ASSPMGGGSNQPQH
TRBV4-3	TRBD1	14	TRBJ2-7	ASSQDRDSHFYEQY
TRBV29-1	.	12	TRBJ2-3	SVDLRASTDTQY
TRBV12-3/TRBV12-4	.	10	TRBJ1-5	ASSPAGGPQH
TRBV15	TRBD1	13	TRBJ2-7	ATSRHRGPSYEQY
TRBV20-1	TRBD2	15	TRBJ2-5	SASGTSGGVPLSTQY
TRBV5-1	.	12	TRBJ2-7	ASNLWGVTYEQY
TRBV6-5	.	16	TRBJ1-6	ASSYSSLAMGFNSPLH